This TCR beta chain was identified during a study of a mutant IDH1 vaccine in newly diagnosed glioma. Study-wide findings and caveats: Evidence of vaccine-induced immune responses was documented in 80% to 95% of patients.

Sample time point: week 11, during vaccination. The study gave 300 ug of mutant IDH1 20-mer peptide per vaccine dose, with topical imiquimod. This clone occurred once. Its antigen is unknown. The repertoire was sequenced with immunoSEQ multiplex PCR; TCRdb's copy has only in-frame clones and lacks some. The sample yields tens of thousands of clones, about 81% seen once. The source of this sequence is a woman aged 45-65 years with glioma. The sample here was PBMCs, taken from a glioma patient whose treatment included an IDH1 peptide vaccine.

CDR3 DNA: TGTGCCAGCAGCACCACGACAGGAACTAATGAAAAACTGTTTTTT. Translation gives CASSTTTGTNEKLFF. This chain joins TRBV11-1 and TRBJ1-4; D is perhaps TRBD1 (6 bases). Trimming cost V 5 bases and J 1 base, with 11 bases left between them. This CDR3 has 15 residues. Germline CDR1 reads SGHAT; CDR2 reads FQDESV (reference sequence).